This entry features one TCR beta chain sequence. The sample belongs to a study of blood T cell repertoires in COVID-19. About the study: Both acute and convalescent COVID-19 samples were obtained from the United States, Italy and Spain.

The CDR3 runs to 14 residues. Germline CDR1 is PRHDT and CDR2 is FYEKMQ (reference sequence). V lost 2 bases and J 5 bases, leaving 12 bases between the germline ends. Clones were read by immunoSEQ multiplex PCR, and TCRdb kept only the in-frame ones, dropping some. The table has 150,000 or so clones, 85% seen once. The chain couples TRBV13 to TRBJ1-1; D may be TRBD1 (5 bases). This TCR derives from a human donor with acute or convalescent COVID-19. The donor label of this sample is uncertain. Material: peripheral blood. CDR3 sequence: CASSLPPGLTEAFF. The CDR3 DNA sequence: TGTGCCAGCAGCTTACCCCCAGGGTTAACTGAAGCTTTCTTT.